Following are 19 T cell receptor beta chains from one sample sequenced in a study of shared clonotypes between healthy human individuals. Assay used: immunoSEQ multiplex PCR; TCRdb lists only in-frame clones, some missing. In the table there are roughly 2.2 million clones, over 85% of which are singletons. Sequencing input: naive CD4+ T cells from PBMCs. Noted subset: CD45RA+ positively selected. The origin of the receptors is a man aged 18 to 35 in good health. Some clones in this sample may be carry-over from other donors' samples.

This clone has only one observation. J is TRBJ1-2 and V is TRBV7-2; no definite D call. CDR3 size: 14 residues. Germline V gene lookup returns CDR1 SGHTA and CDR2 FQGNSA. The V end lost 1 base, the J end lost 0 bases, and 6 bases lay between the germline ends. In DNA form, the CDR3 reads TGTGCCAGCAGCTTAGTGTCAGCTAACTATGGCTACACCTTC. Encoded protein: CASSLVSANYGYTF.

The rearrangement uses TRBV7-9 and TRBJ2-2; maybe TRBD2 (6 bases). The germline V gene encodes CDR1 SEHNR and CDR2 FQNEAQ (reference sequence). V lost 5 bases and J lost 3, with 10 bases in between. CDR3 length equals 14 residues. The DNA of the CDR3 is TGTGCCAGCAGCCGGGAGTACTACACCGGGGAGCTGTTTTTT. It codes for CASSREYYTGELFF.

The rearrangement links TRBV5-1 to TRBJ2-3, with 15 bases fitting TRBD2. CDR1 is SGHRS and CDR2 is YFSETQ in the germline V gene. The CDR3 length is 17 residues. V was clipped by 3 bases and J by 5 bases; unmatched bases: 7. CDR3 region: CASSSGLAGGLGDTQYF. For the CDR3, the DNA is TGCGCCAGCAGCTCGGGACTAGCGGGAGGCCTTGGAGATACGCAGTATTTT.

V gene TRBV25-1 combines with J gene TRBJ2-2, with TRBD2 matching 8 bases. V lost 8 bases to trimming and J lost 4 bases; unmatched junction nucleotides: 9. Per germline, CDR1 MGHDK and CDR2 SYGVNS. The CDR3 consists of 15 residues. The CDR3 DNA is TGTGCCAGCTCCGCCGGGACTAGGCTCACCGGGGAGCTGTTTTTT. This encodes CASSAGTRLTGELFF.

This clone was counted once. This CDR3 is also generated by other DNA sequences in the sample. V usage is TRBV7-6 and J usage is TRBJ2-3; the match to TRBD2 covers 10 bases. Germline trimming cut 2 bases from V and 0 bases from J; bases unmatched to any gene: 2. CDR3 size: 16 residues. From germline, CDR1 is SGHVS and CDR2 FNYEAQ. The CDR3, as DNA: TGTGCCAGCAGCTTACTAGCGGGGGCTAGCACAGATACGCAGTATTTT. Encoded protein: CASSLLAGASTDTQYF.

V and J are TRBV6-5 and TRBJ2-7, with 8 bases fitting TRBD2. Germline lookup yields CDR1 MNHEY and CDR2 SVGAGI. CDR3 size: 13 residues. The ends lost 5 bases at V and 3 bases at J; junction bases unmatched: 3. For the CDR3, the DNA is TGTGCCAGCAGTAAGGGACTAGACTACGAGCAGTACTTC. Translation gives CASSKGLDYEQYF.

J is TRBJ1-4 and V is TRBV14; unclear D gene. The V gene lost 0 bases and the J gene lost 4 bases, with 18 bases spanning the gap. This CDR3 comprises 18 residues. Germline values: CDR1 SGHDN, CDR2 FVKESK. The DNA of the CDR3 is TGTGCCAGCAGCCAAGAATGGGGTAGGACCGGTGGTAATGAAAAACTGTTTTTT. Translation gives CASSQEWGRTGGNEKLFF.

V usage is TRBV30 and J usage is TRBJ2-2, with D tentatively TRBD2 (6 bases). The V and J ends lost 5 bases and 6 bases respectively, with 13 bases between them. CDR1 and CDR2 (germline): GTSNPN, SVGIG (reference sequence). This CDR3 region has 13 residues. CDR3 coding DNA: TGTGCCTGGGGCTTTGGGGGGTCCGGGGAGCTGTTTTTT. This translates into CAWGFGGSGELFF.

This clone was detected only once. The J gene is TRBJ1-3, the V gene TRBV6-5; tentative D call: TRBD1 (6 bases). The CDR3 consists of 14 residues. V dropped 2 bases and J dropped 4 bases, with 9 bases sitting between them. Germline V gives CDR1 MNHEY, CDR2 SVGAGI. The CDR3 DNA reads TGTGCCAGCAGTTACGTGACAGGAGGAAACACCATATATTTT. The encoded protein is CASSYVTGGNTIYF.

To note about this clone: At the DNA level, this CDR3 is encoded by other sequences in the same sample as well. The chain links TRBV6-6 to TRBJ2-7, with unresolved D. Germline CDR1 MNHNY, CDR2 SVGAGI (reference sequence). V was trimmed by 0 bases and J by 2 bases, leaving 8 bases between them. CDR3 length: 14 amino acids. In DNA, the CDR3 is TGTGCCAGCAGTTACTCCCGGACCACCTACGAGCAGTACTTC. This encodes CASSYSRTTYEQYF.

The V call is TRBV7-9, the J call TRBJ1-1, with no clear D. Germline CDR1 and CDR2: SEHNR and FQNEAQ (reference sequence). The CDR3 has 13 amino acids. Trimming took 1 base from V and 4 from J, leaving 7 bases between them. CDR3 sequence: CASSLGAVTEAFF. For the CDR3, the DNA is TGTGCCAGCAGCTTAGGAGCAGTCACTGAAGCTTTCTTT. The whole variable domain, filled in from reference TRBV7-9 and TRBJ1-1, reads DTGVSQNPRHKITKRGQNVTFRCDPISEHNRLYWYRQTLGQGPEFLTYFQNEAQLEKSRLLSDRFSAERPKGSFSTLEIQRTEQGDSAMYLCASSLGAVTEAFFGQGTRLTVV.

This chain joins TRBV27 and TRBJ2-5; D call uncertain. The CDR3 covers 13 residues. Per germline, CDR1 MNHEY and CDR2 SMNVEV (reference sequence). V shed 6 bases and J shed 1 base, with 9 bases lying between them. The CDR3 spells CASSTYLQETQYF. DNA of the CDR3: TGTGCCAGCAGCACCTACCTCCAAGAGACCCAGTACTTC.

The genes are TRBV29-1 and TRBJ1-4, with TRBD1 identical over 9 bases. Germline V gene data show CDR1 as SQVTM and CDR2 as ANQGSEA. The CDR3 extends over 15 amino acids. V was pared by 6 bases and J by 9 bases, with 14 bases of the junction left unmatched. The CDR3 nucleotides are TGCAGCGTGGGACATGGGGGACAGGGTGTAAAAAAACTGTTTTTT. It codes for CSVGHGGQGVKKLFF.

This clone has just a few counts. This specimen includes other DNA sequences encoding the same CDR3. This sequence joins TRBV2 and TRBJ1-1; D might be TRBD1 (5 bases). The CDR3 length is 13 residues. Trimming took off 3 bases at V and 1 base at J, with 6 bases between the two ends. Looked up from germline, CDR1 is SNHLY and CDR2 is FYNNEI. Written as DNA, the CDR3 is TGTGCCAGCAGTGACGACAGGAACACTGAAGCTTTCTTT. This sequence encodes CASSDDRNTEAFF.

The CDR3 DNA follows: TGTGCCAGCAGTCTAACCCCCAGGTCTGATACGCAGTATTTT. It is translated as CASSLTPRSDTQYF. The chain employs TRBV27 and TRBJ2-3, with D unresolved. CDR3 size: 14 residues. The germline V gene has CDR1 MNHEY and CDR2 SMNVEV (reference sequence). With 5 bases removed from V and 6 bases from J, the gap between germline ends came to 15 bases.

V and J are TRBV27 and TRBJ2-2, with D maybe TRBD2 (5 bases). Germline loops: CDR1 MNHEY, CDR2 SMNVEV (reference sequence). This CDR3 contains 15 residues. Trimming cost V 5 bases and J 6 bases, with 16 bases left between them. The CDR3 loop is CASSLPGGLPGELFF. The CDR3 DNA reads TGTGCCAGCAGTCTACCGGGTGGACTGCCCGGGGAGCTGTTTTTT.

In regard to this clone: At the DNA level, this CDR3 is encoded by other sequences in the same sample as well. V gene TRBV7-9 combines with J gene TRBJ2-1; D remains unclear. V dropped 2 bases and J dropped 10 bases, with 6 bases sitting between them. CDR1 and CDR2 from the germline V gene are SEHNR and FQNEAQ (reference sequence). The length of the CDR3 is 11 residues. CDR3 nucleotides: TGTGCCAGCAGCTTAAGGTACGAGCAGTTCTTC. The encoded protein is CASSLRYEQFF.

This clone was counted a single time. The rearrangement joins TRBV27 to TRBJ1-2; the D is unclear. CDR3 length equals 15 residues. Germline V gene sequence: CDR1 MNHEY, CDR2 SMNVEV (reference sequence). The ends were cut back, 3 bases at V and 2 bases at J, with 13 bases in the middle. CDR3 sequence (DNA): TGTGCCAGCAGTTTGCTATCGACATTGAACTATGGCTACACCTTC. It codes for CASSLLSTLNYGYTF.

The rearrangement joins TRBV28 to TRBJ2-7, with 8 bases aligning to TRBD1. CDR1 and CDR2 from the germline V gene are MDHEN and SYDVKM. This CDR3 is 15 amino acids long. Trimming cost V 5 bases and J 6 bases; bases outside gene matches: 12. The CDR3 DNA reads as TGTGCCAGCAGTCCCTCGGACAGGGACAGCCGCGAGCAGTACTTC. Translation gives CASSPSDRDSREQYF.